The clone carrying this T cell receptor beta chain came up many times. TCR beta libraries were built with iRepertoire HTBI primers and Arm-PCR of CDR3 regions. TCRdb re-called the multiplex PCR reads through MiXCR, storing one row per CDR3 protein. The data contain around 460,000 distinct CDR3 sequences, 14% of them seen just once; the ten biggest clones take up roughly a sixth. This entry belongs to a study of regulatory T cells in long-lasting Graves disease. Stated time point: newly diagnosed GD, antithyroid drugs for less than 3 months. Making the TCR library involved RNA that had been extracted from PBMCs. This CDR3 has 15 amino acids. Germline assignment: CDR1 MDHEN and CDR2 SYDVKM. The V and J ends lost 1 base and 5 bases respectively, with 13 bases between them. These data also formed part of another study, on T cells in Graves' hyperthyroidism and ophthalmopathy. Per that study: The model anticipated ophthalmopathy a median about six months pre-onset.

The J gene is TRBJ2-3, the V gene TRBV28, with a weak D call TRBD1 (5 bases). Source: peripheral blood mononuclear cells (PBMCs), taken at new diagnosis, from a patient treated with antithyroid drugs. The sequence was collected from a woman aged 45-65 years with Graves disease. As DNA, the CDR3 is TGTGCCAGCAGTTTATCTGGCCCCCAGGGAGATACGCAGTATTTT. Its translation is CASSLSGPQGDTQYF. Variable domain in full (rest from reference TRBV28 and TRBJ2-3): DVKVTQSSRYLVKRTGEKVFLECVQDMDHENMFWYRQDPGLGLRLIYFSYDVKMKEKGDIPEGYSVSREKKERFSLILESASTNQTSMYLCASSLSGPQGDTQYFGPGTRLTVL.